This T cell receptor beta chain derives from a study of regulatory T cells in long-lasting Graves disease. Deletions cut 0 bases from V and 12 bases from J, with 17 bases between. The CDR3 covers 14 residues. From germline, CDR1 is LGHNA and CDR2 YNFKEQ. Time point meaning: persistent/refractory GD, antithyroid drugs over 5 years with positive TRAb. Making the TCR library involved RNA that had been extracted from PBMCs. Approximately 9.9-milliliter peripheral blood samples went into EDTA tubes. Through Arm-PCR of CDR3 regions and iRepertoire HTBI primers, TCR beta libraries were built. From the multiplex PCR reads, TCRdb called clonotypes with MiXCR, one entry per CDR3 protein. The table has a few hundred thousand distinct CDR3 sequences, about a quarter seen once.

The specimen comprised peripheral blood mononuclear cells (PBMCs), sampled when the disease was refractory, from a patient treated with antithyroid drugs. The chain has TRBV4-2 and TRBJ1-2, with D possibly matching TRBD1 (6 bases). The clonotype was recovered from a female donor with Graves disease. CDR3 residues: CASSQDRSTGLNTF. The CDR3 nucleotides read TGTGCCAGCAGCCAAGACCGTTCGACAGGCCTAAACACCTTC.